This TCR beta chain was identified in a study of blood T cell repertoires in COVID-19 (dated by TCRdb to between 2020 and 2021). Turning to the overall study: Samples from collaborators originated in the United States, Italy and Spain and spanned both the acute and convalescent phases of COVID-19. The prospective study material was composed of cDNA or gDNA derived from T cells, B-cell-depleted T cells, or PBMCs. Deeply sampled blood TCRbeta repertoires from subjects exposed to, actively infected with, or recovered from COVID-19 were included in the dataset. A freely available public database, intended as a resource for researchers studying the immune response to SARS-CoV-2, is where the repertoires were released. Samples were obtained from the ongoing ImmuneRACE study (first 160 participants) and from 1,200 or so subjects provided by 6 global collaborators. Nearly every sample came with metadata listing a de-identified subject ID, COVID-19 status, age in years and sex. HLA class I and class II types, where available, came from metadata supplied by the sample provider rather than from assay-based typing.

Each collaborating institution followed its own protocols to collect whole blood in K2EDTA tubes. For TCRbeta analysis, collaborator samples were shipped as frozen whole blood, as isolated PBMCs, or as DNA extracted from either sample type. Paper-wide results and their limitations: How much clinical and demographic metadata was included differed by source and by participant, and the metadata was provided uncurated.

Of note for this clone: Its antigen has not been determined. No qualities accompany the bases; no much larger clone lies one base away.

The immunoSEQ Assay, a bias-controlled multiplex PCR, was used to amplify TCRbeta CDR3 regions from genomic DNA. The published analysis was carried out like this. Within the assay, amplification of reference gene primers was used to estimate how many nucleated cells each sample contained. Sequence reads were collapsed and filtered to measure the absolute abundance of every unique TCRbeta CDR3 rearrangement. For each sample, productive Simpson clonality was calculated by taking the square root of Simpson's diversity index across productive rearrangements. The source is immuneACCESS, and TCRdb retained only in-frame sequences with V and J called. Part of the clones is not carried over; for the studies checked, unresolved V genes explain less than half of this, and the remainder is unexplained. That table gives V, J and clone size, and the DNA gave D and trimming. The sample table records around 200,000 clones; around 86% of these occur just once. The ten top clones hold 2.7% of the sample.

Ends trimmed: V by 4 bases, J by 4 bases; bases unmatched to a gene: 10. The CDR1 and CDR2 encoded by the germline V gene (reference sequence) are SGHNT and YYREEE. The CDR3 contains 16 residues, cysteine and phenylalanine counted. The DNA shown is the 48-base CDR3, in frame from base 1. Sequencing used peripheral blood. The receptor was derived from a man in his forties with active or convalescent COVID-19. The sequence joins TRBV5-4 to TRBJ2-7; the central 11 bases match TRBD2. The sequence in DNA is TGTGCCAGCAGCATTACGGCCGGGACTAGCGGATACGAGCAGTACTTC. It translates to CASSITAGTSGYEQYF.